This TCR beta chain was profiled in a study of Ad26.COV2.S vaccination and SARS-CoV-2 variants. At the level of the study: The authors gave Ad26.COV2.S intramuscularly, either once or twice 56 days apart.

Profiled with immunoSEQ multiplex PCR; TCRdb holds only in-frame clones, not every one. The sample has some 500,000 clones, approximately 89% seen once. There are 17 residues in the CDR3. Trimming took 1 base from V and 3 from J; bases not matched to a gene: 9. Germline V gene data show CDR1 as SGHRS and CDR2 as YFSETQ. Treatment here: roughly 18 received Ad26.COV2.S at low or high dose, single or two shots; several received placebo; per-sample allocation not given. Following the first vaccine or placebo injection, samples were taken on day 63. The material sequenced was peripheral blood, taken in a trial of Ad26.COV2.S vaccine versus placebo. The rearrangement links TRBV5-1 to TRBJ1-3; 8 bases agree with TRBD1. This TCR was sampled from a person between 18 and 60 years old who received the Ad26.COV2.S COVID-19 vaccine or a placebo. The CDR3 nucleotides are TGCGCCAGCAGCTTGTCCCCTCCGGACAGGGTTGGAAACACCATATATTTT. The encoded protein is CASSLSPPDRVGNTIYF. The variable domain in full, with the rest retrieved from reference TRBV5-1 and TRBJ1-3, is KAGVTQTPRYLIKTRGQQVTLSCSPISGHRSVSWYQQTPGQGLQFLFEYFSETQRNKGNFPGRFSGRQFSNSRSEMNVSTLELGDSALYLCASSLSPPDRVGNTIYFGEGSWLTVV.